This T cell receptor beta chain came from a study of shared clonotypes between healthy human individuals. The overall study: Those who served as donors were a couple of women and a few men between the ages of 18 and 49.

CD45RO+ cells joined CCR7-negative CD45RA+ TemRA cells to form CD8 memory. Some clones are missing from TCRdb's copy, which holds only in-frame ones; the method was immunoSEQ multiplex PCR. The sample gives over 100,000 clones, approximately 70% of which show up once; roughly 23% is in the top ten. The clonotype was recovered from a woman aged 30 to 39 in good health. The sequenced sample consisted of memory CD8+ T cells sorted from blood. The subset is: CD45RO+ cells pooled with CCR7-negative TemRA cells.

Written as DNA, the CDR3 is TGTGCCAGCAGCTCCACCCTTGAAGCTTTCTTT. Amino acids: CASSSTLEAFF. This sequence joins TRBV7-9 and TRBJ1-1; D call uncertain. The CDR3 has 11 residues. The germline V gene encodes CDR1 SEHNR and CDR2 FQNEAQ (reference sequence). Trimming removed 4 bases at V and 7 bases at J, with 7 bases between.